Each of the 16 T cell receptor beta chains below was sequenced from the same sample in a study of spatial heterogeneity in lung cancer. TCRdb re-derived calls from the 5' RACE reads in MiXCR, one entry per CDR3 protein. The sample consists of roughly 13,000 distinct CDR3 sequences, 3.5% to 4.5% of them appearing once. Time point in this sample: sample taken at primary tumor resection. Whole RNA, which was extracted from tumor, nontumor lung tissue or frozen PBMC, was sequenced without any cell sorting. Specimen: PBMCs, collected at surgery. All receptors derive from a male donor with early-stage non-small cell lung cancer.

The sample holds many counts of this clonotype. This beta chain is off target for a library built for alpha chains, so its abundance means little. The chain has TRBV28 and TRBJ1-6; 7 nucleotides agree with TRBD1. Germline V CDR1 and CDR2: MDHEN, SYDVKM. V lost 6 bases, J lost 9 bases, and 11 bases stayed unmatched. The CDR3 sequence is 15 residues long. The CDR3 DNA follows: TGTGCCAGCAGGACCTACAGGGGCCGGGTTTCACCCCTCCACTTT. It yields the protein CASRTYRGRVSPLHF.

This clonotype was counted at least ten times. With the library built for alpha chains, this beta chain is off target and its frequency is not meaningful. This chain connects TRBV7-9 to TRBJ2-3; D remains ambiguous. CDR3 length equals 14 residues. Trimming stripped 8 bases from V and 2 bases from J, with 14 bases between. Germline CDR1 and CDR2: SEHNR and FQNEAQ (reference sequence). This chain's CDR3 is CASGPPATTDTQYF. The CDR3 nucleotides read TGTGCCAGCGGCCCCCCGGCGACCACAGATACGCAGTATTTT.

There are many counts of this clonotype. This beta chain is an off-target read within a library intended for alpha chains, so its frequency means little. The V and J genes are TRBV12-3 or TRBV12-4 and TRBJ2-1; 12 bases line up with TRBD2. J gave up 7 bases and V 6 bases, and 4 bases lay outside the gene matches. This CDR3 has 14 amino acids. CDR3 region: CASSSSGRENEQFF. CDR3 coding DNA: TGTGCCAGCAGCTCTAGCGGGAGGGAGAATGAGCAGTTCTTC.

This clonotype appeared many times. For a library built for alpha chains, this beta chain is a stray read; little rests on its size. This chain links TRBV29-1 with TRBJ2-3; 8 bases align to TRBD2. V lost 8 bases to trimming and J lost 0 bases; unmatched junction nucleotides: 7. Germline V gene sequence: CDR1 SQVTM, CDR2 ANQGSEA. This CDR3 has 14 residues. CDR3 bases: TGCAGCTCCAAGGGACTAGTGAGCACAGATACGCAGTATTTT. As protein: CSSKGLVSTDTQYF.

Ten or more counts support this clonotype. This beta chain represents an off-target read in a library built for alpha chains; its size is of limited meaning. The CDR3 DNA reads as TGCGCCAGCAGCCTATCAGTGAACACTGAAGCTTTCTTT. Translation gives CASSLSVNTEAFF. The J gene is TRBJ1-1, the V gene TRBV4-1; D unclear. The CDR3 spans 13 residues. V shed 4 bases and J shed 0 bases, with 6 bases lying between them. The germline gives CDR1 MGHRA, CDR2 YSYEKL.

Many counts were recorded for this clonotype. This beta chain is a stray sequence in a library constructed for alpha chains; its clone size is not meaningful. V and J are TRBV2 and TRBJ2-7; D gene uncertain. Trimming pared 7 bases from V and 2 bases from J, leaving 6 bases between. The CDR3 is 11 amino acids. Germline CDR1 SNHLY, CDR2 FYNNEI. DNA of the CDR3: TGTGCCAGCAACAGTGCCTACGAGCAGTACTTC. This encodes CASNSAYEQYF. The full variable domain, its missing parts supplied by reference TRBV2 and TRBJ2-7, is EPEVTQTPSHQVTQMGQEVILRCVPISNHLYFYWYRQILGQKVEFLVSFYNNEISEKSEIFDDQFSVERPDGSNFTLKIRSTKLEDSAMYFCASNSAYEQYFGPGTRLTVT.

In this sample, this clonotype turned up a few times. The size of this beta chain means little, since it is a stray read in a library made for alpha chains. This chain joins TRBV7-3 and TRBJ2-1; 9 bases fit TRBD2. The germline gives CDR1 SGHTA, CDR2 FQGTGA. V shed 5 bases, J shed 7 bases, and the junction held 6 bases outside the gene matches. This CDR3 is 14 amino acids long. The CDR3 region is CASSRLAGGNEQFF. The CDR3 bases are TGTGCCAGCAGCCGGCTGGCGGGAGGGAATGAGCAGTTCTTC.

This clonotype has ten or more counts. A library made for alpha chains picked up this beta chain off target, so its size means little. The chain employs TRBV6-4 and TRBJ2-3; D call uncertain. V dropped 5 bases and J dropped 5 bases, with 11 bases sitting between them. The CDR3 has 13 amino acids. Germline V gene sequence: CDR1 MRHNA, CDR2 SNTAGT. The CDR3 region is CASSKGVRDTQYF. CDR3 nucleotide sequence: TGTGCCAGCAGTAAAGGAGTACGAGATACGCAGTATTTT.

In its sample, this clonotype was seen many times. This beta chain was picked up by a library intended for alpha chains and is off target, so its count carries little meaning. The rearrangement uses TRBV14 and TRBJ2-1, with D tentatively TRBD1 or TRBD2 (5 bases each). Germline CDR1 and CDR2: SGHDN and FVKESK. V dropped 4 bases and J dropped 3 bases, with 10 bases sitting between them. The CDR3 extends over 14 amino acids. This CDR3 reads CASSPMGDYNEQFF. The CDR3 DNA sequence: TGTGCCAGCAGCCCCATGGGGGACTACAATGAGCAGTTCTTC.

At least ten counts were recorded for this clonotype. This beta chain lies outside the target of a library built for alpha chains; its clone size means little. The chain uses TRBV7-2 and TRBJ1-6; TRBD1 matches 9 bases. Per the germline V gene, CDR1 is SGHTA and CDR2 is FQGNSA. The CDR3 sequence is 16 residues long. J gave up 7 bases and V 3 bases, and 7 bases lay outside the gene matches. CDR3 DNA: TGTGCCAGCAGCTTCACAGGGGGCTCCGAGAATTCACCCCTCCACTTT. The encoded protein is CASSFTGGSENSPLHF.

This clonotype was seen only a few times. It may be a read error: a sequence one base away is much more abundant. This beta chain came through as a stray read in a library set up for alpha chains, and its size says little. The chain uses TRBV28 and TRBJ2-2; D may correspond to TRBD1 or TRBD2 (5 bases each). This CDR3 contains 12 residues. The V end lost 3 bases, the J end lost 11 bases, and 10 bases lay between the germline ends. CDR1 and CDR2 (germline): MDHEN, SYDVKM. The CDR3 spells CASSFWDLELFF. The DNA for the CDR3 is TGTGCCAGCAGTTTCTGGGACCTAGAGCTGTTTTTT.

Notes on this clonotype: With the library built for alpha chains, this beta chain is off target and its frequency is not meaningful. The genes are TRBV6-2 or TRBV6-3 and TRBJ2-1, with 8 bases identical to TRBD1. Germline assignment: CDR1 MNHEY and CDR2 SVGEGT. This CDR3 has 12 residues. V dropped 6 bases and J dropped 14; count of bases not matched to a gene: 9. The CDR3 sequence: CASSQAPGQEFF. Written as DNA, the CDR3 is TGTGCCAGCAGCCAGGCACCGGGACAGGAGTTCTTC.

This clonotype appeared many times. The library was designed around alpha chains, so this beta chain is a stray read whose abundance carries little weight. This chain uses TRBV20-1 with TRBJ1-2; D remains unclear. Germline CDR1 reads DFQATT; CDR2 reads SNEGSKA (reference sequence). This CDR3 spans 12 amino acids. Trimming took off 3 bases at V and 3 bases at J, with 8 bases between the two ends. CDR3 sequence reads: CSARRTDYGYTF. CDR3 in DNA: TGCAGTGCTAGGAGAACGGACTATGGCTACACCTTC.

In its sample, this clonotype was seen many times. Because the library targeted alpha chains, this beta chain is an off-target read whose size means little. The chain links TRBV28 to TRBJ1-6, with a possible D match to TRBD1 (5 bases). Germline V gene sequence: CDR1 MDHEN, CDR2 SYDVKM. The CDR3 is 15 amino acids. Trimming left V 8 bases short and J 7 bases short, with 18 bases between. The CDR3 loop is CASSMIAGRNSPLHF. DNA of the CDR3: TGTGCCAGCTCGATGATAGCAGGGAGGAATTCACCCCTCCACTTT.

This clonotype was seen repeatedly, ten times or more. This beta chain is an unintended read in a library built for alpha chains; its size means little. The V gene is TRBV12-3 or TRBV12-4, the J gene TRBJ2-5; TRBD2 matches at 9 bases. The J segment lost 2 bases and the V segment lost 2 bases, leaving 3 bases of the junction unmatched. The CDR3 sequence is 15 residues long. The CDR3 sequence is CASSLPAGGQETQYF. The DNA of the CDR3 is TGTGCCAGCAGTTTACCAGCGGGAGGACAAGAGACCCAGTACTTC.

In its sample, this clonotype was seen many times. This beta chain appears as a stray read in a library generated for alpha chains; its size is not informative. The chain recombines TRBV10-3 with TRBJ1-1; a weak D match, TRBD1 (5 bases). Germline lookup yields CDR1 ENHRY and CDR2 SYGVKD. CDR3 length equals 14 residues. V was pared by 0 bases and J by 4 bases, with 9 bases between. The CDR3 reads CAISESSGVTEAFF. DNA of the CDR3: TGTGCCATCAGTGAGTCATCGGGGGTCACTGAAGCTTTCTTT.